The source of this TCR beta chain is a study of T cell repertoires in cytomegalovirus infection. Whole-study context: Signatures in public TCR beta sequences pointed to both CMV infection and matching HLA type.

Germline CDR1 MGHRA, CDR2 YSYEKL. Losses at the gene ends were 4 bases for V and 0 bases for J; bases not matched to a gene: 7. The CDR3 has 16 residues. From the reads, TCRdb called clonotypes with MiXCR, one entry per CDR3 protein. The repertoire holds under 850,000 distinct CDR3 sequences, with under 40% as singletons. The rearrangement joins TRBV4-1 to TRBJ1-1; 8 nucleotides agree with TRBD1. This TCR came from a human donor in good health (CMV status not recorded). Some clones in this sample may be carry-over from other donors' samples. The sequencing input was PBMCs. CDR3 sequence: CASSLLPGQVNTEAFF. CDR3 nucleotides: TGCGCCAGCAGCCTGCTCCCGGGACAGGTGAACACTGAAGCTTTCTTT.